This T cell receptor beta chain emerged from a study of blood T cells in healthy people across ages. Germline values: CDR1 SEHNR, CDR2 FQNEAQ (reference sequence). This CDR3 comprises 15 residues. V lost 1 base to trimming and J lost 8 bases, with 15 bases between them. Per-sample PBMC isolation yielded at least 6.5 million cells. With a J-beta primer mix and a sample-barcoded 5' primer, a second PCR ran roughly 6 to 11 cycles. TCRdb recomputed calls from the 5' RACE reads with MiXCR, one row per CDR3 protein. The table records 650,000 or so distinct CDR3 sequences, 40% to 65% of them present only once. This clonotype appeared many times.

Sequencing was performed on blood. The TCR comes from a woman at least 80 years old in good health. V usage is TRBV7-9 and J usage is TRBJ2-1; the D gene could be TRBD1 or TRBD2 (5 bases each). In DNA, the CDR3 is TGTGCCAGCAGCTTAGAGCGGCTGCGCAGGGATGAGCAGTTCTTC. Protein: CASSLERLRRDEQFF. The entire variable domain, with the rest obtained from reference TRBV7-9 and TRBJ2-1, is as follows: DTGVSQNPRHKITKRGQNVTFRCDPISEHNRLYWYRQTLGQGPEFLTYFQNEAQLEKSRLLSDRFSAERPKGSFSTLEIQRTEQGDSAMYLCASSLERLRRDEQFFGPGTRLTVL.